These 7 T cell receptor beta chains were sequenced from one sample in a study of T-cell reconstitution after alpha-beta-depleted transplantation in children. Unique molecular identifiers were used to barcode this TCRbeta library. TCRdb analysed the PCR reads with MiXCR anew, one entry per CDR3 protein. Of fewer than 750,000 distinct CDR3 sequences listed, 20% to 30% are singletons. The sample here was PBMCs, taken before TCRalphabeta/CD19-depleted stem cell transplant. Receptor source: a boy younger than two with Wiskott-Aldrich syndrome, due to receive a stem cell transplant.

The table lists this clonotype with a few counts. CDR3 protein: CSAREGGTTYEQYF. CDR3 sequence (DNA): TGCAGTGCTAGAGAAGGCGGGACCACCTACGAGCAGTACTTC. This chain uses TRBV20-1 with TRBJ2-7, with D maybe TRBD2 (6 bases). The germline V gene encodes CDR1 DFQATT and CDR2 SNEGSKA (reference sequence). With 0 bases removed from V and 2 bases from J, the gap between germline ends came to 11 bases. CDR3 length: 14 residues.

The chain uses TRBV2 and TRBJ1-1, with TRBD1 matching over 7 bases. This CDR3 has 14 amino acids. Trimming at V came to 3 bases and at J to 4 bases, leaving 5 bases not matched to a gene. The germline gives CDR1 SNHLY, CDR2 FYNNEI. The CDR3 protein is CASSDFPGGTEAFF. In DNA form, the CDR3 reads TGTGCCAGCAGTGACTTCCCAGGGGGCACTGAAGCTTTCTTT. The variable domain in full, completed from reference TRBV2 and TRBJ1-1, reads EPEVTQTPSHQVTQMGQEVILRCVPISNHLYFYWYRQILGQKVEFLVSFYNNEISEKSEIFDDQFSVERPDGSNFTLKIRSTKLEDSAMYFCASSDFPGGTEAFFGQGTRLTVV.

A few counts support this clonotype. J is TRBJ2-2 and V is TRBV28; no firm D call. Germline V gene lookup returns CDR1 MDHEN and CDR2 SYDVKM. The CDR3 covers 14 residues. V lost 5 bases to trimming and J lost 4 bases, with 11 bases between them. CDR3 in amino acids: CASSPTRSTGELFF. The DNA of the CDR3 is TGTGCCAGCAGTCCCACCCGTTCCACCGGGGAGCTGTTTTTT.

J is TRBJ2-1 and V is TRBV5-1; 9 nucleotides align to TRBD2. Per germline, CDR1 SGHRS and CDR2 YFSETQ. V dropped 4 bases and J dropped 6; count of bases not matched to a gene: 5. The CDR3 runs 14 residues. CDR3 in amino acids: CASSAGTSSNEQFF. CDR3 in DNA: TGCGCCAGCAGCGCCGGGACTAGCAGCAATGAGCAGTTCTTC.

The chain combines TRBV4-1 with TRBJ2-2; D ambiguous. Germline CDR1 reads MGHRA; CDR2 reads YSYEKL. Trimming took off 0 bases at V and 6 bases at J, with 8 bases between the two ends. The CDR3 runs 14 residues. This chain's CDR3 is CASSQDWVAGELFF. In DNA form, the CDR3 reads TGCGCCAGCAGCCAAGATTGGGTAGCCGGGGAGCTGTTTTTT.

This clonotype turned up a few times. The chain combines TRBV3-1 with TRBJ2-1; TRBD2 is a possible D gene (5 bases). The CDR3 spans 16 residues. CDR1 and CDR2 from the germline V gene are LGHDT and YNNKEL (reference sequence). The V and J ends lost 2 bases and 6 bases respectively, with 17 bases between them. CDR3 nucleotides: TGTGCCAGCAGCCAAAGATCGGGGAAGGGCCCCAATGAGCAGTTCTTC. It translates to CASSQRSGKGPNEQFF.

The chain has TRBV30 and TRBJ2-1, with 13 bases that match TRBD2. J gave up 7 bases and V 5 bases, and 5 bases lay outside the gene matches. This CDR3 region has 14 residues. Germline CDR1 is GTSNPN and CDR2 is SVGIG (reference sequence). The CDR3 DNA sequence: TGTGCCTGGGGTAGGACTAGCGGGAGAAATGAGCAGTTCTTC. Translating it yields CAWGRTSGRNEQFF.